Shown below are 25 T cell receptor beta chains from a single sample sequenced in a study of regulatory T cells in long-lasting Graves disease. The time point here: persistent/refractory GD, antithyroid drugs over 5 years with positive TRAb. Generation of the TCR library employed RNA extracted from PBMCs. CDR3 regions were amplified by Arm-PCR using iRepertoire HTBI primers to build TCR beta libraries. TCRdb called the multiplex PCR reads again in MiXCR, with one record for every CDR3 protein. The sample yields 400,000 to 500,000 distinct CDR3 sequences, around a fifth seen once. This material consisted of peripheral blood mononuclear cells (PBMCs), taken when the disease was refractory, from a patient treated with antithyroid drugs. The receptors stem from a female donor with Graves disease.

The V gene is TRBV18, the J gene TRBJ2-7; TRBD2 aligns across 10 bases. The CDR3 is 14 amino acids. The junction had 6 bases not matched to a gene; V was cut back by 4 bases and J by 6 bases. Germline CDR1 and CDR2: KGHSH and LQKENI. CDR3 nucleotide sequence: TGTGCCAGCTCACTAACTAGCGGGATGAGCGAGCAGTACTTC. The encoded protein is CASSLTSGMSEQYF.

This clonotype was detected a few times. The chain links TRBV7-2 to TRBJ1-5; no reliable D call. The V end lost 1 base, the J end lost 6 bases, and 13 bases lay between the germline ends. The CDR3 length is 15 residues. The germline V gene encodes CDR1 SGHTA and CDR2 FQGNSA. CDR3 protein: CASSLVSRSGQPQHF. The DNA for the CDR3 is TGTGCCAGCAGCTTAGTGAGCCGAAGTGGTCAGCCCCAGCATTTT.

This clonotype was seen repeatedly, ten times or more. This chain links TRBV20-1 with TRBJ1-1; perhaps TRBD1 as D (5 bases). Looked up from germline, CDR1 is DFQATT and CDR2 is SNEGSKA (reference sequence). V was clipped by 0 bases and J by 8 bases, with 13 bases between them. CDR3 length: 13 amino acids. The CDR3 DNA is TGCAGTGCTAGAGATCAAGGGGCTCCGGAAGCTTTCTTT. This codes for CSARDQGAPEAFF.

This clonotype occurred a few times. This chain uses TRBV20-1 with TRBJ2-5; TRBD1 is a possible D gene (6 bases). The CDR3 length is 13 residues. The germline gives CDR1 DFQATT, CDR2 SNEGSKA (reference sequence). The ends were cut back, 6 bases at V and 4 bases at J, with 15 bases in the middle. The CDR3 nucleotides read TGCAGTGCAACAGAGACAGGCACAGAGACCCAGTACTTC. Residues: CSATETGTETQYF.

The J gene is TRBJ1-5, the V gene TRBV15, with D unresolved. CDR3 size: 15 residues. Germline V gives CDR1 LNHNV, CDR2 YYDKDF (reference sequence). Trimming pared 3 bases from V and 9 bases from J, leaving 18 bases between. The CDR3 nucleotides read TGTGCCACCAGCAGCCTCGGAGGGCCAAATGCGCCCCAGCATTTT. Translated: CATSSLGGPNAPQHF. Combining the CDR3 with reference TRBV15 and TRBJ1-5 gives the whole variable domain DAMVIQNPRYQVTQFGKPVTLSCSQTLNHNVMYWYQQKSSQAPKLLFHYYDKDFNNEADTPDNFQSRRPNTSFCFLDIRSPGLGDTAMYLCATSSLGGPNAPQHFGDGTRLSIL.

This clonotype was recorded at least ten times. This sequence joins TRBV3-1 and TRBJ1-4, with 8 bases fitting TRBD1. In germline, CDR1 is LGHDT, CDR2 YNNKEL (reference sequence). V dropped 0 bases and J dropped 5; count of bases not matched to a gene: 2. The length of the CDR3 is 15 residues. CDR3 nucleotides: TGTGCCAGCAGCCAAGATCACAGGGGGAATGAAAAACTGTTTTTT. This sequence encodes CASSQDHRGNEKLFF.

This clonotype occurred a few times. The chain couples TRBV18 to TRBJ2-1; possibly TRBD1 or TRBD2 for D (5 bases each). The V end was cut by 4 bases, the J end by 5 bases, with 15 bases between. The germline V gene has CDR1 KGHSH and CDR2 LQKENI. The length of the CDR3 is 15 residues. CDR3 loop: CASSRDQTLNNEQFF. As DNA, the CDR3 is TGTGCCAGCTCACGGGACCAAACCTTGAACAATGAGCAGTTCTTC.

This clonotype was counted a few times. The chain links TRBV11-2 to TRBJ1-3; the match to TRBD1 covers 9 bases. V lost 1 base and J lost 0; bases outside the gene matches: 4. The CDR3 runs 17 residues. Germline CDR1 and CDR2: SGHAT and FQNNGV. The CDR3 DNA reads TGTGCCAGCAGCTTAGGGACAGGGGATCCCTCTGGAAACACCATATATTTT. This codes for CASSLGTGDPSGNTIYF. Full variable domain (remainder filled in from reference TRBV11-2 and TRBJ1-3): EAGVAQSPRYKIIEKRQSVAFWCNPISGHATLYWYQQILGQGPKLLIQFQNNGVVDDSQLPKDRFSAERLKGVDSTLKIQPAKLEDSAVYLCASSLGTGDPSGNTIYFGEGSWLTVV.

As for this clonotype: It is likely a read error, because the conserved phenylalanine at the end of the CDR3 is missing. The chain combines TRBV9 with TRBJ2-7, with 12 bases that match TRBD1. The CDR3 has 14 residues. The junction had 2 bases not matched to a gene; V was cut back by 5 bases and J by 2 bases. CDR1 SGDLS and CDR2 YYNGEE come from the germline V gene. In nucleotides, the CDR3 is TGTGCCAGCAGTGGGACAGGGGGCACCTACGAGCAGTACCTC. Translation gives CASSGTGGTYEQYL.

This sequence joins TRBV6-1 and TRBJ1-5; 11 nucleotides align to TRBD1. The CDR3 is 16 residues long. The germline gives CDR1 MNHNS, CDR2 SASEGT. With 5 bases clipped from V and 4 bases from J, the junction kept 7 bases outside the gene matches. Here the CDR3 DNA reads TGTGCCAGCAGTCGACGGGGACAGGGGGAAAATCAGCCCCAGCATTTT. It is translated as CASSRRGQGENQPQHF.

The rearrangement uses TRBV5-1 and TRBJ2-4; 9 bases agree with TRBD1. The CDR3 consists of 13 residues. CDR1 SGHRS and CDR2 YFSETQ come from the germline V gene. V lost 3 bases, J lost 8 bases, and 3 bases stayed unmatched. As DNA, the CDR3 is TGCGCCAGCAGCTGGACAGGGGATGACATTCAGTACTTC. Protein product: CASSWTGDDIQYF.

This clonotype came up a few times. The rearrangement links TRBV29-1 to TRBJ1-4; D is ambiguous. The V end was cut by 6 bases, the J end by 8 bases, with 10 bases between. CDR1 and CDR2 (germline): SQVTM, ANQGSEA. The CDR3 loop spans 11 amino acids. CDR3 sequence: CSVAHGEKLFF. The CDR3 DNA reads TGCAGCGTCGCTCATGGGGAAAAACTGTTTTTT.

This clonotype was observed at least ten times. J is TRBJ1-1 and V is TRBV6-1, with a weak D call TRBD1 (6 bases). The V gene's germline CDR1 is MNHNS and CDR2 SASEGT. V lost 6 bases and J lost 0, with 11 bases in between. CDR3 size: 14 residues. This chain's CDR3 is CASRRDTVNTEAFF. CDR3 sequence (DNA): TGTGCCAGCAGACGGGACACCGTGAACACTGAAGCTTTCTTT.

DNA for the CDR3: TGCGCCAGCAGCTCTGGACAGGGATTGGAGAACATTCAGTACTTC. Translating it yields CASSSGQGLENIQYF. The V call is TRBV5-1, the J call TRBJ2-4; 8 bases are shared with TRBD1. In germline, CDR1 is SGHRS, CDR2 YFSETQ. V trimming: 3 bases; J trimming: 7 bases; junction bases outside the gene matches: 9. This CDR3 region has 15 residues. Complete variable domain (other parts from reference TRBV5-1 and TRBJ2-4): KAGVTQTPRYLIKTRGQQVTLSCSPISGHRSVSWYQQTPGQGLQFLFEYFSETQRNKGNFPGRFSGRQFSNSRSEMNVSTLELGDSALYLCASSSGQGLENIQYFGAGTRLSVL.

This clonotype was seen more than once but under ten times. The DNA of the CDR3 is TGCAGTGCTAGGGATCCCAATGAACCGACCTACGAGCAGTACTTC. This sequence encodes CSARDPNEPTYEQYF. The chain carries TRBV20-1 and TRBJ2-7; no definite D call. Trimming pared 3 bases from V and 2 bases from J, leaving 17 bases between. CDR3 length: 15 residues. CDR1 DFQATT and CDR2 SNEGSKA come from the germline V gene (reference sequence).

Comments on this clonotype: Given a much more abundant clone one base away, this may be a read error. This CDR3 reads CATARARNTEAFF. In nucleotides, the CDR3 is TGTGCCACCGCCAGGGCTCGGAACACTGAAGCTTTCTTT. The J gene is TRBJ1-1, the V gene TRBV6-1; TRBD1 might be the D (5 bases). The CDR3 runs 13 residues. CDR1 is MNHNS, CDR2 SASEGT, per germline. Trimming removed 10 bases from V and 1 base from J, with 13 bases in between.

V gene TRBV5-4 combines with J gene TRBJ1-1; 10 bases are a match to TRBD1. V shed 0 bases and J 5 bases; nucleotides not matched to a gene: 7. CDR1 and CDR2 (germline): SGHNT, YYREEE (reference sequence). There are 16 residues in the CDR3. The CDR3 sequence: CASSLGQGARGTEAFF. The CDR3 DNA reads TGTGCCAGCAGCTTGGGACAGGGGGCAAGGGGAACTGAAGCTTTCTTT.

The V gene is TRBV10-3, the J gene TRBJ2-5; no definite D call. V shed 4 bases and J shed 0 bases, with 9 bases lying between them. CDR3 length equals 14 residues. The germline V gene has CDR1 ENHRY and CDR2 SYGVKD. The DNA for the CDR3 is TGTGCCATCAGTGGACCGGGCAACCAAGAGACCCAGTACTTC. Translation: CAISGPGNQETQYF.

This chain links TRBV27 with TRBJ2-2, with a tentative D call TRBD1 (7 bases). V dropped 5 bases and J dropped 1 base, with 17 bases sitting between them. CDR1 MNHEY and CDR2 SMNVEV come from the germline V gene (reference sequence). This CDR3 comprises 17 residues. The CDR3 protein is CASSRGTETGNTGELFF. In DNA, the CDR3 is TGTGCCAGCAGTCGGGGGACAGAGACAGGGAACACCGGGGAGCTGTTTTTT.

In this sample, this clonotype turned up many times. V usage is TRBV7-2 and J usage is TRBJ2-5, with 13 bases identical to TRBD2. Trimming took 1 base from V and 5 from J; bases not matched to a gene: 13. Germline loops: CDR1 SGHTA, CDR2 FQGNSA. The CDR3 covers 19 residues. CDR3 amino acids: CASSLVTGLAGKDGETQYF. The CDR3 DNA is TGTGCCAGCAGCTTAGTTACGGGACTAGCGGGAAAGGATGGGGAGACCCAGTACTTC.

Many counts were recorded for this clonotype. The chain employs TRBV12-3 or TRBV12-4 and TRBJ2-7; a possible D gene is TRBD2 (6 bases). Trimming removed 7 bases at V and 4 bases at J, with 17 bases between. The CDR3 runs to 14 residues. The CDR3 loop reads CASTSRRDQYEQYF. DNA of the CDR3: TGTGCCAGCACCTCAAGGCGGGACCAATACGAGCAGTACTTC.

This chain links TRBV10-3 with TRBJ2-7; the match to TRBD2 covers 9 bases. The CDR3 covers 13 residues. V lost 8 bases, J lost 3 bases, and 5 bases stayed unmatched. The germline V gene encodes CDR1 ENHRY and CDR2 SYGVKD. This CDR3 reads CAIASGTHYEQYF. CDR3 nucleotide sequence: TGTGCCATCGCTAGCGGGACCCACTACGAGCAGTACTTC.

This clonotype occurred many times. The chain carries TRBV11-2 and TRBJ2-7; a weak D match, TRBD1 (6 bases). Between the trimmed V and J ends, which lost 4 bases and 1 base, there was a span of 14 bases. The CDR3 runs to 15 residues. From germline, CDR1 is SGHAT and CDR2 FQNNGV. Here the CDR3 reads CASSSQLGTSYEQYF. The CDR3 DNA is TGTGCCAGCAGCTCGCAACTCGGGACATCCTACGAGCAGTACTTC.

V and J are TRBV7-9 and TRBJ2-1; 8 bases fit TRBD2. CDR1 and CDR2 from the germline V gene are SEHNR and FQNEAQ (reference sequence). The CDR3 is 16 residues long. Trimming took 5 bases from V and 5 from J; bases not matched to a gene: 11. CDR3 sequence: CASSRIKRERNNEQFF. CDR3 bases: TGTGCCAGCAGCCGTATCAAGCGGGAGCGGAACAATGAGCAGTTCTTC.

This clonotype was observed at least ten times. The CDR3 bases are TGTGCCAGCAACCGGGACAGAGGGAATTCACCCCTCCACTTT. Its protein is CASNRDRGNSPLHF. This rearrangement joins TRBV6-1 to TRBJ1-6; 7 bases are shared with TRBD1. There are 14 residues in the CDR3. The germline V gene has CDR1 MNHNS and CDR2 SASEGT. Losses at the gene ends were 7 bases for V and 7 bases for J; bases not matched to a gene: 7.